These 30 T cell receptor beta chains were sequenced from one sample in a study of T-cell memory formation after mild COVID-19 (dated by TCRdb to the early 2020s). The library was prepared using 5' RACE. This sample was sequenced with an Illumina NovaSeq 6000. Clones were called with MiXCR by TCRdb after fastp trimmed the public reads at Q25, and only in-frame beta chains were retained. Duplicate CDR3 protein sequences are folded into a single record with the most common DNA and genes. The sample table records 400,000 to 500,000 distinct CDR3 sequences; approximately 25% of these occur just once. The leading ten clones occupy roughly 8.9% of the sample. Sequences were obtained from PBMCs or a T cell subset sorted from them (not recorded which). Receptors originate from an adult woman who had mild COVID-19 (a few samples of this study predate the infection). The sample titles of this study are shuffled in the database, so cell type and time point are left out; the donor was told from shared clones.

V and J are TRBV27 and TRBJ2-7; 9 positions match TRBD1. The CDR3 runs to 14 residues. Trimming removed 6 bases from V and 3 bases from J; junction bases left unmatched: 6. Per germline, CDR1 MNHEY and CDR2 SMNVEV (reference sequence). The CDR3 coding sequence is TGTGCCAGCAGAATGGACAGGGGTTTCTACGAGCAGTACTTC. Protein sequence: CASRMDRGFYEQYF.

This rearrangement joins TRBV5-6 to TRBJ2-1; 9 bases map to TRBD1. The CDR3 sequence is 14 residues long. With 4 bases clipped from V and 12 bases from J, the junction kept 11 bases outside the gene matches. CDR1 is SGHDT and CDR2 is YYEEEE in the germline V gene. CDR3 sequence: CASSPGDRDWGQFF. CDR3 coding DNA: TGTGCCAGCAGCCCTGGGGACAGGGATTGGGGGCAGTTCTTC.

This clonotype was seen more than once but under ten times. The chain combines TRBV7-9 with TRBJ2-4; unclear D gene. The CDR3 is 14 amino acids. The germline V gene has CDR1 SEHNR and CDR2 FQNEAQ (reference sequence). The germline V and J ends were trimmed by 5 bases and 8 bases, with 16 bases remaining between them. The CDR3 DNA reads TGTGCCAGCAGCCCCCGCCTGGTATGGGACATTCAGTACTTC. Its translation is CASSPRLVWDIQYF.

The V call is TRBV30, the J call TRBJ2-3; D is unclear. V gave up 3 bases and J gave up 4 bases, with 5 bases separating them. Germline V CDR1 and CDR2: GTSNPN, SVGIG (reference sequence). The CDR3 spans 11 residues. CDR3 protein: CAWRWADTQYF. CDR3 coding DNA: TGTGCCTGGAGATGGGCAGATACGCAGTATTTT. The entire variable domain, with the rest obtained from reference TRBV30 and TRBJ2-3, is as follows: SQTIHQWPATLVQPVGSPLSLECTVEGTSNPNLYWYRQAAGRGLQLLFYSVGIGQISSEVPQNLSASRPQDRQFILSSKKLLLSDSGFYLCAWRWADTQYFGPGTRLTVL.

The chain couples TRBV7-9 to TRBJ1-2; no reliable D call. The V end was cut by 10 bases, the J end by 8 bases, with 14 bases between. Germline V gene lookup returns CDR1 SEHNR and CDR2 FQNEAQ (reference sequence). The CDR3 is 11 residues long. The CDR3 bases are TGTGCCACCCTGATTAACGAGGGCTACACCTTC. Its protein product is CATLINEGYTF.

This chain connects TRBV9 to TRBJ2-3, with D tentatively TRBD2 (5 bases). The CDR3 is made up of 16 amino acids. Looked up from germline, CDR1 is SGDLS and CDR2 is YYNGEE. V dropped 6 bases and J dropped 2 bases, with 19 bases sitting between them. The DNA for the CDR3 is TGTGCCAGCAACGGGGAACGGCGGGCCCTCACAGATACGCAGTATTTT. Residues: CASNGERRALTDTQYF.

This clonotype was counted a few times. The chain uses TRBV6-1 and TRBJ1-5; unclear D gene. Germline V gene lookup returns CDR1 MNHNS and CDR2 SASEGT. The length of the CDR3 is 15 residues. Trimming cost V 2 bases and J 9 bases, with 17 bases left between them. CDR3 protein: CASSEPTVPRWPQHF. In nucleotides, the CDR3 is TGTGCCAGCAGTGAACCAACAGTCCCTCGGTGGCCCCAGCATTTT.

A few counts support this clonotype. V usage is TRBV7-9 and J usage is TRBJ2-7; 10 nucleotides match TRBD1. The CDR3 loop spans 15 amino acids. Germline V gene data show CDR1 as SEHNR and CDR2 as FQNEAQ (reference sequence). After removal of 1 base from V and 3 bases from J, the junction contained 3 bases not matched to a gene. The CDR3 DNA reads TGTGCCAGCAGCTTAGGGGACAGGGGATACTACGAGCAGTACTTC. It codes for CASSLGDRGYYEQYF.

In this sample, this clonotype turned up many times. The J gene is TRBJ1-5, the V gene TRBV30; 7 bases line up with TRBD1. The CDR3 runs to 15 residues. Germline values: CDR1 GTSNPN, CDR2 SVGIG (reference sequence). V lost 0 bases and J lost 2; bases outside the gene matches: 4. The CDR3: CAWSVGTVGNQPQHF. The CDR3 coding sequence is TGTGCCTGGAGTGTTGGGACAGTCGGCAATCAGCCCCAGCATTTT.

The CDR3 DNA reads TGTGCCAGCAGCCAAATGGGACAGGGACCCAGCTACGAGCAGTACTTC. Encoded protein: CASSQMGQGPSYEQYF. The gene calls are TRBV3-1 and TRBJ2-7; 9 bases match TRBD1. CDR3 length: 16 residues. The V and J ends lost 2 bases and 3 bases, in that order; junction bases with no gene match: 8. Germline V gene sequence: CDR1 LGHDT, CDR2 YNNKEL (reference sequence).

This clonotype was found a few times. This chain links TRBV19 with TRBJ1-1; D ambiguous. Between the trimmed V and J ends, which lost 6 bases and 5 bases, there was a span of 16 bases. CDR1 is LNHDA and CDR2 is SQIVND in the germline V gene (reference sequence). CDR3 size: 14 residues. The CDR3 region is CASSPYMDGTEAFF. CDR3 nucleotides: TGTGCCAGTAGCCCATACATGGATGGAACTGAAGCTTTCTTT.

This clonotype was detected only a few times. CDR3 in amino acids: CATSDPTPVVSTDTQYF. CDR3 in DNA: TGTGCCACCAGTGATCCGACTCCAGTGGTTAGCACAGATACGCAGTATTTT. The chain couples TRBV24-1 to TRBJ2-3, with D uncertain. Per germline, CDR1 KGHDR and CDR2 SFDVKD. The CDR3 has 17 residues. V lost 3 bases and J lost 0, with 15 bases in between.

The chain is built from TRBV21-1 and TRBJ1-1. TRBV21-1 corresponds to a pseudogene. This CDR3 contains 11 residues. CDR3: CASSKVAEAFF. The DNA for the CDR3 is TGTGCCAGCAGCAAAGTGGCTGAAGCTTTCTTT.

The genes are TRBV7-2 and TRBJ2-5; D is perhaps TRBD1 or TRBD2 (5 bases each). Looked up from germline, CDR1 is SGHTA and CDR2 is FQGNSA. The CDR3 contains 13 residues. Trimming took off 4 bases at V and 7 bases at J, with 13 bases between the two ends. CDR3 nucleotides: TGTGCCAGCAGCTCCCGGGACGGCGGGACCCAGTACTTC. This codes for CASSSRDGGTQYF.

The J gene is TRBJ1-2, the V gene TRBV7-9; D gene unclear. Trimming shortened V by 1 base and J by 13 bases, and 10 bases separated the two germline ends. Germline-derived CDR1 and CDR2 are SEHNR and FQNEAQ (reference sequence). CDR3 length: 11 residues. CDR3 bases: TGTGCCAGCAGCTTAGGTGGACCCCGCACCTTC. Translated: CASSLGGPRTF.

The genes are TRBV3-1 and TRBJ2-4; D possibly corresponds to TRBD1 (5 bases). Germline CDR1 and CDR2: LGHDT and YNNKEL (reference sequence). V was clipped by 5 bases and J by 2 bases, with 13 bases between them. This CDR3 has 15 residues. CDR3 bases: TGTGCCAGCAGCGACCCAACAGGTTCCAAAAACATTCAGTACTTC. Its translation: CASSDPTGSKNIQYF.

This clonotype was seen a few times. The chain carries TRBV7-9 and TRBJ2-1, with unresolved D. Germline V gives CDR1 SEHNR, CDR2 FQNEAQ (reference sequence). The germline V and J ends were trimmed by 1 base and 0 bases, with 7 bases remaining between them. CDR3 size: 15 residues. The CDR3 DNA sequence: TGTGCCAGCAGCTTAGTGGGCTTCTCCTACAATGAGCAGTTCTTC. Amino acid sequence: CASSLVGFSYNEQFF. The whole variable domain, remainder taken from reference TRBV7-9 and TRBJ2-1, is DTGVSQNPRHKITKRGQNVTFRCDPISEHNRLYWYRQTLGQGPEFLTYFQNEAQLEKSRLLSDRFSAERPKGSFSTLEIQRTEQGDSAMYLCASSLVGFSYNEQFFGPGTRLTVL.

The V call is TRBV10-3, the J call TRBJ2-7; 9 bases are a match to TRBD1. V was clipped by 6 bases and J by 3 bases; unmatched bases: 3. Germline assignment: CDR1 ENHRY and CDR2 SYGVKD. The CDR3 is made up of 13 amino acids. The chain's CDR3 is CAISVGQGYEQYF. Written as DNA, the CDR3 is TGTGCCATCAGCGTGGGACAGGGCTACGAGCAGTACTTC.

In this sample, this clonotype turned up a few times. This chain connects TRBV5-1 to TRBJ1-4, with TRBD1 identical over 7 bases. The CDR3 has 15 residues. J gave up 7 bases and V 0 bases, and 6 bases lay outside the gene matches. The germline V gene has CDR1 SGHRS and CDR2 YFSETQ. The CDR3 loop is CASSLDHRGPEKLFF. In DNA, the CDR3 is TGCGCCAGCAGCTTGGACCACAGGGGCCCTGAAAAACTGTTTTTT.

For the CDR3, the DNA is TGCAGCGTTGATCAGGGGGCATTTGGTGGCTACACCTTC. It codes for CSVDQGAFGGYTF. The J gene is TRBJ1-2, the V gene TRBV29-1; 8 nucleotides agree with TRBD1. Trimming removed 3 bases from V and 7 bases from J; junction bases left unmatched: 7. The CDR3 loop spans 13 amino acids. In germline, CDR1 is SQVTM, CDR2 ANQGSEA.

This clonotype was recorded a few times. The chain combines TRBV15 with TRBJ2-7; no firm D call. This CDR3 has 13 amino acids. The germline V gene has CDR1 LNHNV and CDR2 YYDKDF (reference sequence). With 0 bases removed from V and 5 bases from J, the gap between germline ends came to 8 bases. CDR3 nucleotide sequence: TGTGCCACCAGCAGAGATGGACCCCACGAGCAGTACTTC. Translated, it gives CATSRDGPHEQYF.

This clonotype was observed a few times. V and J are TRBV29-1 and TRBJ1-4; possibly TRBD1 for D (5 bases). Trimming left V 7 bases short and J 4 bases short, with 13 bases between. The CDR3 sequence is 13 residues long. Germline V gives CDR1 SQVTM, CDR2 ANQGSEA. The CDR3 nucleotides read TGCAGCGCCAGTCATGGGGGTAATGAAAAACTGTTTTTT. As protein: CSASHGGNEKLFF.

The CDR3 spells CATSRDPPNTGELFF. Written as DNA, the CDR3 is TGTGCCACCAGTCGGGATCCGCCTAACACCGGGGAGCTGTTTTTT. The rearrangement links TRBV24-1 to TRBJ2-2; TRBD2 is a possible D gene (5 bases). This CDR3 region has 15 residues. Germline CDR1 and CDR2: KGHDR and SFDVKD. The V gene lost 6 bases and the J gene lost 2 bases, with 12 bases spanning the gap.

V gene TRBV5-1 combines with J gene TRBJ2-4; D is perhaps TRBD2 (6 bases). Per germline, CDR1 SGHRS and CDR2 YFSETQ. The CDR3 length is 15 residues. With 0 bases removed from V and 7 bases from J, the gap between germline ends came to 14 bases. The CDR3 DNA reads as TGCGCCAGCAGCTTGGGAACGGACTACGCGAACATTCAGTACTTC. Protein product: CASSLGTDYANIQYF.

The V gene is TRBV6-2 or TRBV6-3, the J gene TRBJ2-3, with 8 bases that match TRBD2. Losses at the gene ends were 4 bases for V and 8 bases for J; bases not matched to a gene: 20. Germline CDR1 MNHEY, CDR2 SVGEGT. The CDR3 runs to 18 residues. The CDR3 reads CASSSASGGAHSHGTQYF. In DNA, the CDR3 is TGTGCCAGCAGTTCGGCCAGCGGGGGCGCGCACAGCCATGGTACGCAGTATTTT.

This clonotype has more than one count but fewer than ten. V usage is TRBV7-9 and J usage is TRBJ2-7; D remains unclear. The CDR3 contains 13 residues. Trimming stripped 3 bases from V and 5 bases from J, with 11 bases between. CDR1 SEHNR and CDR2 FQNEAQ come from the germline V gene (reference sequence). The CDR3, as DNA: TGTGCCAGCAGCTTTAGCCATGCCAACGAGCAGTACTTC. Protein sequence: CASSFSHANEQYF.

This clonotype turned up a few times. This chain uses TRBV24-1 with TRBJ2-2; D uncertain. The CDR3 has 13 residues. Trimming shortened V by 3 bases and J by 3 bases, and 4 bases separated the two germline ends. Germline assignment: CDR1 KGHDR and CDR2 SFDVKD. CDR3 nucleotides: TGTGCCACCAGTGATCCGTACACCGGGGAGCTGTTTTTT. Its translation: CATSDPYTGELFF.

The chain links TRBV23-1 to TRBJ2-1; 11 nucleotides line up with TRBD2. TRBV23-1 is flagged as an ORF with uncertain function. The CDR3 length is 17 residues. Trimming removed 0 bases from V and 3 bases from J; junction bases left unmatched: 4. This CDR3 reads CASSQSPGTSGYNEQFF. The CDR3 DNA reads as TGCGCCAGCAGTCAATCGCCTGGGACTAGCGGCTACAATGAGCAGTTCTTC.

This chain connects TRBV12-5 to TRBJ2-1, with 9 positions matching TRBD2. Germline trimming cut 5 bases from V and 7 bases from J; bases unmatched to any gene: 15. Per germline, CDR1 LGHNT and CDR2 FRNRAP. The CDR3 has 17 amino acids. The CDR3 DNA sequence: TGTGCTAGTGGTATGACCTCCCTAGCGGGAATGGGGAATGAGCAGTTCTTC. Translation: CASGMTSLAGMGNEQFF.

The V call is TRBV5-5, the J call TRBJ1-4; D possibly corresponds to TRBD1 (5 bases). Germline V gene data show CDR1 as SGHKS and CDR2 as YYEKEE (reference sequence). V was shortened by 5 bases and J by 4 bases, with 15 bases between the two germline ends. The length of the CDR3 is 15 residues. The CDR3 DNA follows: TGTGCCAGCAGTCGACAGCCGAGCATTAATGAAAAACTGTTTTTT. Amino acids: CASSRQPSINEKLFF.